This TCR beta chain was identified in a study of T cells after posttransplantation cyclophosphamide. General observations from the study: Recipient CMV seropositivity and CMV reactivation strongly tracked TRB clonality.

Assay used: immunoSEQ multiplex PCR; TCRdb lists only in-frame clones, some missing. The data show about 34,000 clones, none appearing only once, with around 6.5% held by the ten largest. The CDR3 has 14 amino acids. Germline CDR1 LGHNA, CDR2 YSLEER. V was trimmed by 3 bases and J by 3 bases, leaving 11 bases between them. This clone was detected ten times or more. The antigen remains unidentified. The rearrangement joins TRBV4-3 to TRBJ1-2, with D unresolved. Sequenced material: PBMCs. The TCR originated in a woman aged 45-59 years in good health and a related stem cell transplant donor. The CDR3 sequence: CASSHGNRDYGYTF. CDR3 nucleotide sequence: TGCGCCAGCAGCCACGGTAACCGGGACTATGGCTACACCTTC.